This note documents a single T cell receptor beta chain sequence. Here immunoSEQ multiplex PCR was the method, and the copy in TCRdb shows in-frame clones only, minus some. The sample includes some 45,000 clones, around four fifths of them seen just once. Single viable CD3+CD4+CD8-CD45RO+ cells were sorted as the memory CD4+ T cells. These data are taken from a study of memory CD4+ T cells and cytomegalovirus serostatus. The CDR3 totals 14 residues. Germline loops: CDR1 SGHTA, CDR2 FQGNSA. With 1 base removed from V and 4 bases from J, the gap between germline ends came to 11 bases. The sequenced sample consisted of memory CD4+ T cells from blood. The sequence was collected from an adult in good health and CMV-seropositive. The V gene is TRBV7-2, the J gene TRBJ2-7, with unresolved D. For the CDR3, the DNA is TGTGCCAGCAGCTTAGGGGCCCGTGGGTACGAGCAGTACTTC. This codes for CASSLGARGYEQYF.